The 25 T cell receptor beta chains below were found in one sample sequenced in a study of cytomegalovirus exposure and HLA in healthy donors. A multiplex PCR was run with 60 Vbeta primers and 13 Jbeta primers. The repertoire was sequenced with immunoSEQ multiplex PCR; TCRdb's copy has only in-frame clones and lacks some. This sample carries almost 70,000 clones, 60% to 75% of them seen once, and the ten largest clones take 12% to 15%. Sequenced input: PBMCs. These receptors came from a male donor in good health and CMV-seropositive.

The CDR3 sequence: CASSGGSGGYEQYF. For the CDR3, the DNA is TGTGCCAGCAGCGGCGGGAGCGGCGGATACGAGCAGTACTTC. This chain uses TRBV9 with TRBJ2-7, with TRBD2 identical over 7 bases. V lost 3 bases, J lost 4 bases, and 7 bases stayed unmatched. Germline loops: CDR1 SGDLS, CDR2 YYNGEE. This CDR3 contains 14 residues.

The chain uses TRBV7-9 and TRBJ2-3; D unresolved. The CDR3 runs to 12 residues. Germline assignment: CDR1 SEHNR and CDR2 FQNEAQ (reference sequence). With 2 bases removed from V and 6 bases from J, the gap between germline ends came to 6 bases. The CDR3 bases are TGTGCCAGCAGCTTAATCTCGGATACGCAGTATTTT. Translated, it gives CASSLISDTQYF.

V usage is TRBV19 and J usage is TRBJ1-2, with D uncertain. The CDR3 has 13 amino acids. Germline CDR1 is LNHDA and CDR2 is SQIVND (reference sequence). Trimming shortened V by 5 bases and J by 0 bases, and 7 bases separated the two germline ends. The CDR3 is CASSYQANYGYTF. The CDR3 coding sequence is TGTGCCAGTAGTTATCAGGCTAACTATGGCTACACCTTC. Complete variable domain (other parts from reference TRBV19 and TRBJ1-2): DGGITQSPKYLFRKEGQNVTLSCEQNLNHDAMYWYRQDPGQGLRLIYYSQIVNDFQKGDIAEGYSVSREKKESFPLTVTSAQKNPTAFYLCASSYQANYGYTFGSGTRLTVV.

The chain carries TRBV5-4 and TRBJ2-2, with TRBD1 matching over 8 bases. The V gene's germline CDR1 is SGHNT and CDR2 YYREEE (reference sequence). Trimming removed 5 bases from V and 4 bases from J; junction bases left unmatched: 16. The CDR3 spans 18 residues. CDR3 sequence: CASRGGQGGLESTGELFF. The DNA of the CDR3 is TGTGCCAGCAGGGGAGGACAGGGAGGTTTGGAAAGCACCGGGGAGCTGTTTTTT. Full variable domain (remainder filled in from reference TRBV5-4 and TRBJ2-2): ETGVTQSPTHLIKTRGQQVTLRCSSQSGHNTVSWYQQALGQGPQFIFQYYREEENGRGNFPPRFSGLQFPNYSSELNVNALELDDSALYLCASRGGQGGLESTGELFFGEGSRLTVL.

This clone was seen more than once but under ten times. The genes are TRBV9 and TRBJ2-2; possible D gene TRBD1, 5 bases. This CDR3 region has 16 residues. Germline V CDR1 and CDR2: SGDLS, YYNGEE. Trimming cost V 0 bases and J 4 bases, with 13 bases left between them. CDR3 DNA sequence: TGTGCCAGCAGCGTAGCGTTAGGGGAACCCACCGGGGAGCTGTTTTTT. This sequence encodes CASSVALGEPTGELFF.

The gene calls are TRBV6-1 and TRBJ2-5, with TRBD2 identical over 7 bases. The germline CDR1 and CDR2 sequences are MNHNS and SASEGT. This CDR3 is built from 15 residues. J lost 6 bases, V lost 6 bases, and 13 bases had no gene match. CDR3 region: CASRGSGILEKTQYF. As DNA, the CDR3 is TGTGCCAGCAGGGGGAGCGGGATTCTAGAAAAGACCCAGTACTTC.

This clone was detected a few times. The V gene is TRBV2, the J gene TRBJ1-5, with D possibly being TRBD1 (6 bases). This CDR3 comprises 14 residues. Germline CDR1 and CDR2: SNHLY and FYNNEI. The V end lost 5 bases, the J end lost 7 bases, and 15 bases lay between the germline ends. The CDR3, as DNA: TGTGCCAGCAGTCCACACAGGGATGGCCAGCCCCAGCATTTT. As protein: CASSPHRDGQPQHF.

This chain connects TRBV19 to TRBJ2-1; 9 bases line up with TRBD2. The CDR3 length is 18 residues. Germline CDR1 and CDR2: LNHDA and SQIVND (reference sequence). V lost 3 bases and J lost 4; bases outside the gene matches: 13. The CDR3 loop is CASSIWGLSGGPYNEQFF. The CDR3 bases are TGTGCCAGTAGTATCTGGGGGCTGAGCGGGGGGCCTTACAATGAGCAGTTCTTC.

In this sample, this clone turned up a few times. The J gene is TRBJ1-3, the V gene TRBV4-3; D gene unclear. CDR1 and CDR2 from the germline V gene are LGHNA and YSLEER. There are 13 residues in the CDR3. Trimming removed 2 bases from V and 0 bases from J, with 2 bases in between. The CDR3 is CASSQLSGNTIYF. The CDR3 nucleotides are TGCGCCAGCAGCCAACTCTCTGGAAACACCATATATTTT.

The chain joins TRBV6-6 to TRBJ2-1, with D unresolved. V lost 6 bases, J lost 5 bases, and 5 bases lay in between. Germline CDR1 reads MNHNY; CDR2 reads SVGAGI (reference sequence). The CDR3 is made up of 11 amino acids. CDR3: CASSPNNEQFF. In DNA, the CDR3 is TGTGCCAGCAGCCCAAACAATGAGCAGTTCTTC.

The gene calls are TRBV7-9 and TRBJ2-3; D remains ambiguous. The CDR3 extends over 14 amino acids. The germline gives CDR1 SEHNR, CDR2 FQNEAQ (reference sequence). V was trimmed by 1 base and J by 3 bases, leaving 8 bases between them. The DNA of the CDR3 is TGTGCCAGCAGCTTAGAGAGGTGGACAGATACGCAGTATTTT. Its protein product is CASSLERWTDTQYF. The full variable domain, completed using reference TRBV7-9 and TRBJ2-3, is DTGVSQNPRHKITKRGQNVTFRCDPISEHNRLYWYRQTLGQGPEFLTYFQNEAQLEKSRLLSDRFSAERPKGSFSTLEIQRTEQGDSAMYLCASSLERWTDTQYFGPGTRLTVL.

This clone appeared a few times. This chain joins TRBV6-6 and TRBJ1-1, with 10 bases fitting TRBD1. The CDR3 contains 15 residues. Germline CDR1 reads MNHNY; CDR2 reads SVGAGI (reference sequence). V lost 5 bases to trimming and J lost 7 bases; unmatched junction nucleotides: 10. The CDR3 protein is CASSDQTGGKNEAFF. CDR3 DNA: TGTGCCAGCAGTGACCAGACAGGGGGCAAAAATGAAGCTTTCTTT.

This clone has more than one count but fewer than ten. The chain links TRBV7-9 to TRBJ2-2, with D perhaps TRBD2 (6 bases). Trimming stripped 7 bases from V and 1 base from J, with 19 bases between. The CDR3 covers 17 residues. Germline V CDR1 and CDR2: SEHNR, FQNEAQ (reference sequence). The DNA of the CDR3 is TGTGCCAGCATCTTCAACGTTGGGACTCGGAACACCGGGGAGCTGTTTTTT. Amino acid sequence: CASIFNVGTRNTGELFF.

The chain joins TRBV7-9 to TRBJ2-7; 11 bases map to TRBD1. The CDR3 extends over 15 amino acids. CDR1 SEHNR and CDR2 FQNEAQ come from the germline V gene (reference sequence). Germline trimming cut 4 bases from V and 0 bases from J; bases unmatched to any gene: 2. The CDR3 DNA is TGTGCCAGCAGCTGGGGACAGGGGGTCTCCTACGAGCAGTACTTC. Protein product: CASSWGQGVSYEQYF. The full variable domain, completed using reference TRBV7-9 and TRBJ2-7, is DTGVSQNPRHKITKRGQNVTFRCDPISEHNRLYWYRQTLGQGPEFLTYFQNEAQLEKSRLLSDRFSAERPKGSFSTLEIQRTEQGDSAMYLCASSWGQGVSYEQYFGPGTRLTVT.

The V and J genes are TRBV9 and TRBJ1-2; D is uncertain. The CDR3 totals 15 residues. Germline CDR1 reads SGDLS; CDR2 reads YYNGEE. V was pared by 0 bases and J by 4 bases, with 13 bases between. CDR3 coding DNA: TGTGCCAGCAGCGTAGCCGGGAGTAGTGGCTATGGCTACACCTTC. Translating gives CASSVAGSSGYGYTF.

The chain employs TRBV13 and TRBJ2-2, with 7 bases that match TRBD2. This CDR3 region has 17 residues. The trim removed 3 bases at V and 0 bases at J, leaving 7 bases unmatched. Germline assignment: CDR1 PRHDT and CDR2 FYEKMQ (reference sequence). CDR3 amino acids: CASSFLPSGANTGELFF. CDR3 bases: TGTGCCAGCAGCTTTCTCCCTAGCGGTGCGAACACCGGGGAGCTGTTTTTT.

This clone came up once. The genes are TRBV5-1 and TRBJ2-5, with D tentatively TRBD1 (5 bases). Germline assignment: CDR1 SGHRS and CDR2 YFSETQ. CDR3 length: 15 amino acids. The V end lost 0 bases, the J end lost 1 base, and 10 bases lay between the germline ends. This CDR3 reads CASSLAKGAQETQYF. The CDR3, as DNA: TGCGCCAGCAGCTTGGCGAAAGGGGCCCAAGAGACCCAGTACTTC. The full variable domain, in which reference TRBV5-1 and TRBJ2-5 provide the parts outside the CDR3, is KAGVTQTPRYLIKTRGQQVTLSCSPISGHRSVSWYQQTPGQGLQFLFEYFSETQRNKGNFPGRFSGRQFSNSRSEMNVSTLELGDSALYLCASSLAKGAQETQYFGPGTRLLVL.

The chain uses TRBV5-1 and TRBJ2-1; 12 bases match TRBD2. Germline CDR1 reads SGHRS; CDR2 reads YFSETQ. Trimming cost V 0 bases and J 9 bases; bases outside gene matches: 4. The CDR3 runs to 15 residues. This CDR3 is CASSLVLAGGREQFF. The CDR3 bases are TGCGCCAGCAGCTTGGTCCTAGCGGGAGGGCGTGAGCAGTTCTTC.

The chain is built from TRBV4-1 and TRBJ2-1; tentatively, D is TRBD1 (6 bases). CDR1 is MGHRA, CDR2 YSYEKL, per germline. The V and J ends lost 1 base and 0 bases respectively, with 10 bases between them. This CDR3 region has 16 residues. The chain's CDR3 is CASSQATGDSYNEQFF. CDR3 DNA: TGCGCCAGCAGCCAAGCGACAGGCGACTCCTACAATGAGCAGTTCTTC.

V usage is TRBV19 and J usage is TRBJ2-1, with TRBD2 identical over 11 bases. J lost 7 bases, V lost 4 bases, and 6 bases had no gene match. CDR1 is LNHDA, CDR2 SQIVND, per germline (reference sequence). The CDR3 has 15 amino acids. CDR3 sequence reads: CASSSSGRAGNEQFF. The CDR3 DNA is TGTGCCAGTAGTAGTAGCGGGAGGGCCGGGAATGAGCAGTTCTTC.

This rearrangement joins TRBV7-2 to TRBJ2-5, with 8 positions matching TRBD2. Germline CDR1 reads SGHTA; CDR2 reads FQGNSA. V trimming: 1 base; J trimming: 2 bases; junction bases outside the gene matches: 3. The CDR3 loop spans 15 amino acids. The CDR3 sequence is CASSLGSGRQETQYF. CDR3 DNA sequence: TGTGCCAGCAGCTTAGGGAGCGGGAGACAAGAGACCCAGTACTTC.

The rearrangement links TRBV6-1 to TRBJ1-5; TRBD1 matches at 8 bases. The CDR3 extends over 15 amino acids. Unmatched junction bases numbered 4, after V lost 5 bases and J lost 1 base. Germline values: CDR1 MNHNS, CDR2 SASEGT. DNA for the CDR3: TGTGCCAGCAGTTTGACAGGGGCAAGCAATCAGCCCCAGCATTTT. Its protein is CASSLTGASNQPQHF.

The chain combines TRBV7-8 with TRBJ2-7, with D maybe TRBD2 (5 bases). Germline-derived CDR1 and CDR2 are SGHVS and FQNEAQ. V dropped 1 base and J dropped 7 bases, with 11 bases sitting between them. The length of the CDR3 is 13 residues. CDR3 DNA sequence: TGTGCCAGCAGCTTAGATAGAACGGGAGAGCAGTACTTC. This sequence encodes CASSLDRTGEQYF.

The chain employs TRBV5-1 and TRBJ2-3; perhaps TRBD2 as D (6 bases). The CDR3 runs 14 residues. Trimming removed 6 bases at V and 0 bases at J, with 11 bases between. The germline V gene has CDR1 SGHRS and CDR2 YFSETQ. CDR3 DNA: TGCGCCAGCAAAAGCGGGCCGAGCACAGATACGCAGTATTTT. Translating it yields CASKSGPSTDTQYF.

J is TRBJ2-5 and V is TRBV7-8; 10 bases line up with TRBD2. This CDR3 spans 17 amino acids. Germline CDR1 reads SGHVS; CDR2 reads FQNEAQ. V was clipped by 4 bases and J by 5 bases; unmatched bases: 13. The CDR3 reads CASSSPGGLAGAETQYF. For the CDR3, the DNA is TGTGCCAGCAGCTCACCGGGGGGGCTAGCGGGGGCGGAGACCCAGTACTTC.